The 25 T cell receptor beta chains below come from one sample, sequenced in a study of cytotoxic CD8 clonotypes in ibrutinib-treated CLL. Assay: immunoSEQ multiplex PCR; the TCRdb copy retains only in-frame clones and omits some. The sample has roughly 330,000 clones, roughly 70% seen once; the top ten hold 5% to 6.5%. This material consisted of PBMCs, taken after 36 months of ibrutinib treatment. These receptors were taken from a human donor with chronic lymphocytic leukemia.

The V gene is TRBV5-1, the J gene TRBJ2-3; D is tentatively TRBD1 or TRBD2 (5 bases each). The CDR3 runs to 15 residues. Germline-derived CDR1 and CDR2 are SGHRS and YFSETQ. Trimming took 2 bases from V and 0 from J, leaving 10 bases between them. The CDR3 DNA reads TGCGCCAGCAGCTTTGGGACCCTAAGCACAGATACGCAGTATTTT. Protein sequence: CASSFGTLSTDTQYF.

The rearrangement joins TRBV7-2 to TRBJ2-2, with TRBD2 matching 7 bases. The CDR3 has 18 amino acids. Germline lookup yields CDR1 SGHTA and CDR2 FQGNSA. Germline trimming cut 5 bases from V and 0 bases from J; bases unmatched to any gene: 12. The CDR3 nucleotides are TGTGCCAGCAGCCCCTACTGGAGACTAGCAGCGAACACCGGGGAGCTGTTTTTT. Protein: CASSPYWRLAANTGELFF. The full variable domain, completed using reference TRBV7-2 and TRBJ2-2, is GAGVSQSPSNKVTEKGKDVELRCDPISGHTALYWYRQSLGQGLEFLIYFQGNSAPDKSGLPSDRFSAERTGGSVSTLTIQRTQQEDSAVYLCASSPYWRLAANTGELFFGEGSRLTVL.

This clone was detected a few times. This sequence joins TRBV2 and TRBJ2-7, with D perhaps matching TRBD1 (6 bases). This CDR3 comprises 13 residues. Germline CDR1 SNHLY, CDR2 FYNNEI. The V end lost 4 bases, the J end lost 1 base, and 8 bases lay between the germline ends. CDR3 sequence reads: CASSGQDSYEQYF. Written as DNA, the CDR3 is TGTGCCAGCAGTGGACAGGATTCCTACGAGCAGTACTTC.

In its sample, this clone was seen a few times. V is TRBV2 and J is TRBJ2-7; D might be TRBD2 (5 bases). CDR3 length: 13 residues. V lost 3 bases, J lost 5 bases, and 11 bases lay in between. Looked up from germline, CDR1 is SNHLY and CDR2 is FYNNEI. The CDR3 protein is CASSDEGLHEQYF. The CDR3 nucleotides are TGTGCCAGCAGTGACGAGGGCCTGCACGAGCAGTACTTC. Supplemented by reference TRBV2 and TRBJ2-7, the full variable domain reads EPEVTQTPSHQVTQMGQEVILRCVPISNHLYFYWYRQILGQKVEFLVSFYNNEISEKSEIFDDQFSVERPDGSNFTLKIRSTKLEDSAMYFCASSDEGLHEQYFGPGTRLTVT.

About this clone itself: Additional DNA sequences in this sample encode the identical CDR3. This chain joins TRBV9 and TRBJ2-3, with 7 bases lining up with TRBD2. V gave up 2 bases and J gave up 1 base; unmatched junction bases: 4. Germline V gene sequence: CDR1 SGDLS, CDR2 YYNGEE. The CDR3 totals 15 residues. The CDR3, as DNA: TGTGCCAGCAGCGTGGGAACTAGCGGCACAGATACGCAGTATTTT. This codes for CASSVGTSGTDTQYF.

This clone came up once. The genes are TRBV15 and TRBJ2-7; a weak D match, TRBD2 (5 bases). There are 11 residues in the CDR3. Trimming cost V 9 bases and J 0 bases, with 6 bases left between them. CDR1 and CDR2 from the germline V gene are LNHNV and YYDKDF (reference sequence). The CDR3 loop is CATGSSYEQYF. For the CDR3, the DNA is TGTGCCACAGGGAGCTCCTACGAGCAGTACTTC.

The rearrangement uses TRBV4-2 and TRBJ2-7, with a weak D call TRBD1 (6 bases). The CDR3 sequence is 15 residues long. Germline CDR1 is LGHNA and CDR2 is YNFKEQ. V lost 5 bases and J 0 bases, leaving 14 bases between the germline ends. The CDR3 region is CASSSTGTHSYEQYF. CDR3 DNA: TGTGCCAGCAGCTCCACCGGGACACACTCCTACGAGCAGTACTTC.

The genes are TRBV5-5 and TRBJ1-2; the D is unclear. V was pared by 0 bases and J by 8 bases, with 8 bases between. Germline CDR1 is SGHKS and CDR2 is YYEKEE (reference sequence). The CDR3 is 12 amino acids. The CDR3 DNA sequence: TGTGCCAGCAGCTTGGCGGTCGGCGGCTACACCTTC. This encodes CASSLAVGGYTF.

This clone was observed a few times. The chain employs TRBV15 and TRBJ2-3, with D unclear. V lost 0 bases to trimming and J lost 6 bases, with 19 bases between them. The CDR3 covers 17 residues. Germline assignment: CDR1 LNHNV and CDR2 YYDKDF (reference sequence). CDR3 bases: TGTGCCACCAGCAGAGATGGGTCCAGACCATTCGGGGATACGCAGTATTTT. Translated, it gives CATSRDGSRPFGDTQYF. Full variable domain (outside the CDR3, taken from reference TRBV15 and TRBJ2-3): DAMVIQNPRYQVTQFGKPVTLSCSQTLNHNVMYWYQQKSSQAPKLLFHYYDKDFNNEADTPDNFQSRRPNTSFCFLDIRSPGLGDTAMYLCATSRDGSRPFGDTQYFGPGTRLTVL.

The CDR3 loop is CASRTGGWQPQHF. In DNA form, the CDR3 reads TGTGCCAGTCGTACAGGGGGGTGGCAGCCCCAGCATTTT. The gene calls are TRBV19 and TRBJ1-5, with 8 bases that match TRBD1. CDR1 and CDR2 from the germline V gene are LNHDA and SQIVND (reference sequence). The V gene end was trimmed by 8 bases and the J gene end by 7 bases; junction bases not matched to a gene: 7. This CDR3 is built from 13 residues.

The V and J genes are TRBV7-2 and TRBJ2-1; D possibly corresponds to TRBD2 (7 bases). This CDR3 region has 15 residues. Per the germline V gene, CDR1 is SGHTA and CDR2 is FQGNSA. The V gene lost 7 bases and the J gene lost 0 bases, with 13 bases spanning the gap. The CDR3 region is CASNLGGLSYNEQFF. The DNA of the CDR3 is TGTGCCAGCAACCTGGGGGGGCTCTCCTACAATGAGCAGTTCTTC.

The chain carries TRBV27 and TRBJ2-3, with 7 bases fitting TRBD2. CDR3 length: 18 amino acids. Trimming cost V 4 bases and J 4 bases; bases outside gene matches: 17. The germline V gene encodes CDR1 MNHEY and CDR2 SMNVEV (reference sequence). CDR3: CASSYNEPGLSVPDTQYF. The CDR3 nucleotides read TGTGCCAGCAGTTACAATGAGCCGGGACTAAGTGTCCCAGATACGCAGTATTTT.

The genes are TRBV7-9 and TRBJ1-4; D is unresolved. The germline V gene has CDR1 SEHNR and CDR2 FQNEAQ (reference sequence). The V end was cut by 3 bases, the J end by 8 bases, with 13 bases between. The CDR3 is 14 residues long. The CDR3 sequence: CASSFSGVVEKLFF. CDR3 nucleotides: TGTGCCAGCAGCTTTTCTGGCGTGGTGGAAAAACTGTTTTTT.

The chain couples TRBV4-2 to TRBJ1-2; D call uncertain. V was pared by 0 bases and J by 4 bases, with 12 bases between. This CDR3 spans 15 amino acids. The germline gives CDR1 LGHNA, CDR2 YNFKEQ. The CDR3 coding sequence is TGTGCCAGCAGCCAAGATGGCGGGCAAGTCTATGGCTACACCTTC. Translated: CASSQDGGQVYGYTF.

This clone has more than one count but fewer than ten. CDR3 sequence: CASSERPGNGYTF. CDR3 sequence (DNA): TGTGCCAGCAGTGAAAGGCCAGGGAATGGCTACACCTTC. The rearrangement joins TRBV2 to TRBJ1-2; a weak D match, TRBD1 (5 bases). Germline loops: CDR1 SNHLY, CDR2 FYNNEI. This CDR3 region has 13 residues. Trimming shortened V by 2 bases and J by 6 bases, and 10 bases separated the two germline ends.

The chain joins TRBV18 to TRBJ2-7; 11 bases are shared with TRBD2. Germline V lookup: CDR1 KGHSH, CDR2 LQKENI. V was clipped by 3 bases and J by 2 bases; unmatched bases: 9. The CDR3 is 17 amino acids. The CDR3 protein is CASSPLTTSGSPYEQYF. The DNA of the CDR3 is TGTGCCAGCTCACCGCTGACAACTAGCGGGAGCCCCTACGAGCAGTACTTC.

J is TRBJ2-7 and V is TRBV9, with D unclear. CDR3 length: 13 residues. Germline lookup yields CDR1 SGDLS and CDR2 YYNGEE. V lost 0 bases to trimming and J lost 2 bases, with 6 bases between them. The CDR3 DNA follows: TGTGCCAGCAGCGTAGGCGCAGCCTACGAGCAGTACTTC. It yields the protein CASSVGAAYEQYF.

This clone was seen once. The chain employs TRBV7-6 and TRBJ2-3, with a possible D match to TRBD1 (5 bases). Trimming took off 5 bases at V and 4 bases at J, with 10 bases between the two ends. The CDR3 is made up of 13 amino acids. CDR1 SGHVS and CDR2 FNYEAQ come from the germline V gene. The CDR3 bases are TGTGCCAGCAGCCCCAGGGCCCCAGATACGCAGTATTTT. It encodes CASSPRAPDTQYF.

J is TRBJ1-2 and V is TRBV7-4; D not certain. Trimming took 7 bases from V and 7 from J, leaving 13 bases between them. The germline gives CDR1 SGHVT, CDR2 SQSDAQ. The CDR3 extends over 12 amino acids. DNA for the CDR3: TGTGCCAGCACCCCGAGGGCCTCTGGCTACACCTTC. Protein: CASTPRASGYTF.

V usage is TRBV7-2 and J usage is TRBJ1-2, with TRBD1 identical over 8 bases. This CDR3 is built from 15 residues. CDR1 SGHTA and CDR2 FQGNSA come from the germline V gene. The junction had 9 bases not matched to a gene; V was cut back by 5 bases and J by 4 bases. Here the CDR3 reads CASSPGQGLSYGYTF. The CDR3 region has the DNA TGTGCCAGCAGCCCCGGACAGGGATTGAGCTATGGCTACACCTTC.

The chain carries TRBV5-1 and TRBJ2-1, with TRBD1 matching 7 bases. Germline trimming cut 4 bases from V and 2 bases from J; bases unmatched to any gene: 6. The germline CDR1 and CDR2 sequences are SGHRS and YFSETQ. The CDR3 is made up of 15 amino acids. The CDR3 coding sequence is TGCGCCAGCAGCCTACAGGGGAACACCTACAATGAGCAGTTCTTC. Amino acid sequence: CASSLQGNTYNEQFF.

This clone was seen a handful of times. This sequence joins TRBV9 and TRBJ1-5; the D gene is possibly TRBD1 (5 bases). V dropped 4 bases and J dropped 3 bases, with 8 bases sitting between them. The CDR3 runs to 13 residues. The germline gives CDR1 SGDLS, CDR2 YYNGEE. The CDR3 DNA reads as TGTGCCAGCAGCCAGGGTTTCAATCAGCCCCAGCATTTT. Translation: CASSQGFNQPQHF.

This chain uses TRBV10-3 with TRBJ2-3, with no clear D. In germline, CDR1 is ENHRY, CDR2 SYGVKD. V dropped 2 bases and J dropped 1 base, with 7 bases sitting between them. The CDR3 is 14 amino acids. CDR3 protein: CAISERVGTDTQYF. In DNA, the CDR3 is TGTGCCATCAGTGAGCGAGTAGGCACAGATACGCAGTATTTT.

The chain joins TRBV6-1 to TRBJ1-2; 10 bases agree with TRBD1. The J segment lost 7 bases and the V segment lost 6 bases, leaving 5 bases of the junction unmatched. CDR3 size: 13 residues. Germline-derived CDR1 and CDR2 are MNHNS and SASEGT. CDR3: CASRTTGGSGYTF. In DNA form, the CDR3 reads TGTGCCAGCAGGACGACAGGGGGCTCTGGCTACACCTTC.

The chain combines TRBV2 with TRBJ2-5; TRBD1 might be the D (5 bases). V gave up 1 base and J gave up 0 bases, with 6 bases separating them. The CDR3 runs to 14 residues. Germline assignment: CDR1 SNHLY and CDR2 FYNNEI. Here the CDR3 reads CASSEGQYQETQYF. In DNA, the CDR3 is TGTGCCAGCAGTGAAGGACAGTACCAAGAGACCCAGTACTTC.